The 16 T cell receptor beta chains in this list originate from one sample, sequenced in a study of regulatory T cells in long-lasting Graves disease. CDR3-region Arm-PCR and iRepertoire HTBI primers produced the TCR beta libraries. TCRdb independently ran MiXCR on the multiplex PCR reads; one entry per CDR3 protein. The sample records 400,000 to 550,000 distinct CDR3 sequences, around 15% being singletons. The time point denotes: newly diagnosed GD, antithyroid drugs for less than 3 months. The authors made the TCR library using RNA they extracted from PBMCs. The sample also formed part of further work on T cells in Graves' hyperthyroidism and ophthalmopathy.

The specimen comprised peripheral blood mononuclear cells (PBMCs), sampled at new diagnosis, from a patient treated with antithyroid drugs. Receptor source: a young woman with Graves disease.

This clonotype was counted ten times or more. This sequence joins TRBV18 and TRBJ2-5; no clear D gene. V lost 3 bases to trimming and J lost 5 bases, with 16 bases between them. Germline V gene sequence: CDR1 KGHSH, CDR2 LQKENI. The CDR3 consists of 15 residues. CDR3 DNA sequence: TGTGCCAGCTCACCGAAAACGTGGGATCGGGAGACCCAGTACTTC. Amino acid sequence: CASSPKTWDRETQYF.

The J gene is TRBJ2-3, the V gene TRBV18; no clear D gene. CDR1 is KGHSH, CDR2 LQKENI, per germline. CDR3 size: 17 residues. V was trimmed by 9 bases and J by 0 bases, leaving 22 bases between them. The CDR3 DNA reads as TGTGCCAGTTATCACGGACGCAAAGTGTCTAGCACAGATACGCAGTATTTT. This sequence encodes CASYHGRKVSSTDTQYF. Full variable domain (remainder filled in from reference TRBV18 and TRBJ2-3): NAGVMQNPRHLVRRRGQEARLRCSPMKGHSHVYWYRQLPEEGLKFMVYLQKENIIDESGMPKERFSAEFPKEGPSILRIQQVVRGDSAAYFCASYHGRKVSSTDTQYFGPGTRLTVL.

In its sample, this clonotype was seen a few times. CDR3 coding DNA: TGTGCCAGCAGCTCCCCCGAGGGCGGGCGGCCCCAGCATTTT. Translation: CASSSPEGGRPQHF. The chain uses TRBV12-3 or TRBV12-4 and TRBJ1-5; D is ambiguous. CDR3 length: 14 amino acids. Trimming removed 6 bases from V and 9 bases from J, with 18 bases in between.

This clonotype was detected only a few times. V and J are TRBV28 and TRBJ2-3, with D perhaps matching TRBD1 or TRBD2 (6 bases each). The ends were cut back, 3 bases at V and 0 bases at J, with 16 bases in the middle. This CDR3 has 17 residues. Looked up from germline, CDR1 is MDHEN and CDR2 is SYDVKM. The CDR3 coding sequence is TGTGCCAGCAGTTTTACAGGGACTCCACCCAGCACAGATACGCAGTATTTT. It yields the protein CASSFTGTPPSTDTQYF.

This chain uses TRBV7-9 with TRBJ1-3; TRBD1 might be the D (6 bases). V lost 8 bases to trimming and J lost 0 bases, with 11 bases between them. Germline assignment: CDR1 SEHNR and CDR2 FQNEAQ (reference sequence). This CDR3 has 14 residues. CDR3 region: CASGQSSSGNTIYF. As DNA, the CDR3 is TGTGCCAGCGGACAGTCTTCCTCTGGAAACACCATATATTTT.

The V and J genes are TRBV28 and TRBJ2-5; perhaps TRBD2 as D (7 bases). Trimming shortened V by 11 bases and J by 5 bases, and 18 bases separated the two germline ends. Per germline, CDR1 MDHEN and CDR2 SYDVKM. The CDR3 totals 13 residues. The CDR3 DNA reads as TGTGCCGCGACTCCCCGGGGGGCGGAGACCCAGTACTTC. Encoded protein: CAATPRGAETQYF.

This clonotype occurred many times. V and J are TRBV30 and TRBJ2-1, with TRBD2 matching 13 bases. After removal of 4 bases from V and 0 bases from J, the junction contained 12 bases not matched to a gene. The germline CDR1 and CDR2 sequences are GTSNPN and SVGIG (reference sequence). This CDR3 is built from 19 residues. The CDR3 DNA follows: TGTGCCTGGACAGGACTAGCGGGGGACTCCAGGAGCTCCTACAATGAGCAGTTCTTC. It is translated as CAWTGLAGDSRSSYNEQFF.

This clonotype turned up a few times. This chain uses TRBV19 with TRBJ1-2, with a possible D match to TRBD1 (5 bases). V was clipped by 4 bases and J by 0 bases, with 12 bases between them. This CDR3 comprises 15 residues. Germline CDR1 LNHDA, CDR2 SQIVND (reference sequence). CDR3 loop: CASSRQGPANYGYTF. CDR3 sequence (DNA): TGTGCCAGTAGTAGGCAGGGACCAGCTAACTATGGCTACACCTTC.

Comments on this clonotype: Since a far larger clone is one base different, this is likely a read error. The CDR3 is CASSLYGTGGNEQYF. In DNA form, the CDR3 reads TGTGCCAGCAGTTTATACGGGACAGGGGGTAATGAGCAGTACTTC. The gene calls are TRBV28 and TRBJ2-5, with 11 bases fitting TRBD1. CDR1 is MDHEN and CDR2 is SYDVKM in the germline V gene. Germline trimming cut 1 base from V and 11 bases from J; bases unmatched to any gene: 9. The CDR3 spans 15 residues.

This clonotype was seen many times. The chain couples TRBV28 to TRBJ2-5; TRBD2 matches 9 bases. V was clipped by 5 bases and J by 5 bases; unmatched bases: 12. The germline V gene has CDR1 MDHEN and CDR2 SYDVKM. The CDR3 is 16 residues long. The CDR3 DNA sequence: TGTGCCAGCAGTCCTGCCTTAGCGGGAGTGGCCGAGACCCAGTACTTC. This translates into CASSPALAGVAETQYF.

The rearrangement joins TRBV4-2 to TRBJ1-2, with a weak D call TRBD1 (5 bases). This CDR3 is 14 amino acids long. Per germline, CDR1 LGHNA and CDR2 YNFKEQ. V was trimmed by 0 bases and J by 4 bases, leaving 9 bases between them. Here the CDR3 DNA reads TGTGCCAGCAGCCAAGAAAACAGGATCTATGGCTACACCTTC. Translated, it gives CASSQENRIYGYTF.

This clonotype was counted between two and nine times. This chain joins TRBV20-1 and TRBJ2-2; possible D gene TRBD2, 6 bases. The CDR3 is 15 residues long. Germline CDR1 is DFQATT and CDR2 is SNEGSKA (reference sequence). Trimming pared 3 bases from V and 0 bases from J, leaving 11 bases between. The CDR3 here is CSARGRFSNTGELFF. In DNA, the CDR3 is TGCAGTGCTAGGGGGAGGTTCTCGAACACCGGGGAGCTGTTTTTT.

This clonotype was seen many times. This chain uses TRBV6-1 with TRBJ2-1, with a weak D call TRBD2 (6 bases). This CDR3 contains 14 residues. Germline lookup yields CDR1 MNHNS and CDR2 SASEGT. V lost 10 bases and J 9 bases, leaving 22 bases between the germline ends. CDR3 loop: CATGTEGRSFEQFF. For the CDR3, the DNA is TGTGCCACCGGAACGGAGGGAAGGTCATTTGAGCAGTTCTTC.

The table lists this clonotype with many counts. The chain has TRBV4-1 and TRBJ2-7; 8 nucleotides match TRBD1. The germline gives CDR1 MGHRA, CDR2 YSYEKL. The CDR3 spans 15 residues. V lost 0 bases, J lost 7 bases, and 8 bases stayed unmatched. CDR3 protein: CASSQDVTGGEEQYF. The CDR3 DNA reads TGCGCCAGCAGCCAAGATGTCACAGGGGGAGAAGAGCAGTACTTC.

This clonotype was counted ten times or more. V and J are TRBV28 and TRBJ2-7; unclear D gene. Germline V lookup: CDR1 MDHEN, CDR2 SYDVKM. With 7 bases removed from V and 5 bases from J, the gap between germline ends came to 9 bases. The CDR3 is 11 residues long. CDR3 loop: CASKNVNEQYF. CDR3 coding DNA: TGTGCCAGCAAAAATGTCAACGAGCAGTACTTC.

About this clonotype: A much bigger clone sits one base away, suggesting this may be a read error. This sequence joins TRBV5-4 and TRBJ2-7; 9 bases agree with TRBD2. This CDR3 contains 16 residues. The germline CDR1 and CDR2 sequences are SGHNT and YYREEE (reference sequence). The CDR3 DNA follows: TGTGCCAGCAGCCCTAGCGGGGAGCCCTTAGTCTACGAGCCGTACTTC. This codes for CASSPSGEPLVYEPYF.